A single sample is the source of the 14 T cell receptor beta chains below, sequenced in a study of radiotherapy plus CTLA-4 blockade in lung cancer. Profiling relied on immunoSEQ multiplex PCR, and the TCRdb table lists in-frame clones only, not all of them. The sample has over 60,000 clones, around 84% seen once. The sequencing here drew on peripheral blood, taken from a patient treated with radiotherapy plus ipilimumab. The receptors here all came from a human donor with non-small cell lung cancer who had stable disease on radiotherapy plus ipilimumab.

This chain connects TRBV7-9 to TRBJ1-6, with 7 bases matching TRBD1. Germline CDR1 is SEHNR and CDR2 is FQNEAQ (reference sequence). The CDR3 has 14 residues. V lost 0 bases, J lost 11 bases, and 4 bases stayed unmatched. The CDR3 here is CASSLAAGGPPLHF. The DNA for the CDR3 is TGTGCCAGCAGCTTAGCCGCAGGGGGACCACCCCTCCACTTT.

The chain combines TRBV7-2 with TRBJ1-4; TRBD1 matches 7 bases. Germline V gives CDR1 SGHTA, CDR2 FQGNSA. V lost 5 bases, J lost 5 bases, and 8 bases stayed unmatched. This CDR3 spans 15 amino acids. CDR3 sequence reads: CASSPRPGQNEKLFF. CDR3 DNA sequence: TGTGCCAGCAGCCCCAGGCCGGGACAGAATGAAAAACTGTTTTTT.

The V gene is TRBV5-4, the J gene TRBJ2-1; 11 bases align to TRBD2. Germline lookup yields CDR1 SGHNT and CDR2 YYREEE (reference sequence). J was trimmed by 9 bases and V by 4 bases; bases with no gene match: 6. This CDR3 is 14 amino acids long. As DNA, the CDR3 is TGTGCCAGCAGCGATAGCGGGAGGGGCGTTGAGCAGTTCTTC. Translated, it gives CASSDSGRGVEQFF.

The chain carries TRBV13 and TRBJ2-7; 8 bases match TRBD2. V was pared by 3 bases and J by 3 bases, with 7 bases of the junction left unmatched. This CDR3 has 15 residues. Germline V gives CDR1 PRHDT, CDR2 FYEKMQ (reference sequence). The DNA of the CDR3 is TGTGCCAGCAGCTTTAGCGGGGCCCCAGGCTACGAGCAGTACTTC. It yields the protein CASSFSGAPGYEQYF.

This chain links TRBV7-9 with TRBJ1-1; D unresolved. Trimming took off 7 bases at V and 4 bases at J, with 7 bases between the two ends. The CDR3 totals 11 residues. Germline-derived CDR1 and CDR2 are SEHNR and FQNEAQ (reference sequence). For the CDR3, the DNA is TGTGCCAGCACCCCGGCCACTGAAGCTTTCTTT. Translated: CASTPATEAFF.

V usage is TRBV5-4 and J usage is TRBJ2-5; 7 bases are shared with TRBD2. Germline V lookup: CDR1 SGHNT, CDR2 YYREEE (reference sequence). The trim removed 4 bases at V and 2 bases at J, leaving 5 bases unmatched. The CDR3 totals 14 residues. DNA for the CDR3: TGTGCCAGCAGCCGTGGGAGGGATCAAGAGACCCAGTACTTC. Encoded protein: CASSRGRDQETQYF.

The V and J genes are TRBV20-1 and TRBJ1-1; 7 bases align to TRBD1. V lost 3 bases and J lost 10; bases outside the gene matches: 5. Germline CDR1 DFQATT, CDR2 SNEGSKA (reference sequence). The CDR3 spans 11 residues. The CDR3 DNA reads TGCAGTGCTAGTTACAGGGGAAGAGCTTTCTTT. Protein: CSASYRGRAFF.

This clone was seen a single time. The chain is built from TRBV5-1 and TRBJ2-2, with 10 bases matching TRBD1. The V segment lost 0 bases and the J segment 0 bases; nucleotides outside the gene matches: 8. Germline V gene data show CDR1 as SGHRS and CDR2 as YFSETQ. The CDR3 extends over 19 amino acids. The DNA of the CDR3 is TGCGCCAGCAGCTTGGCCGGGACAGGGGCCTTCACGAACACCGGGGAGCTGTTTTTT. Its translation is CASSLAGTGAFTNTGELFF.

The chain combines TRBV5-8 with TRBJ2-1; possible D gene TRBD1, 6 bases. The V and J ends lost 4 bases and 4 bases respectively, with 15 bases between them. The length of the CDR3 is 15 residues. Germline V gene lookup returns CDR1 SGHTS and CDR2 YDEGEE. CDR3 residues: CASSHPGTTYNEQFF. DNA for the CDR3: TGTGCCAGCAGCCATCCCGGGACAACTTACAATGAGCAGTTCTTC. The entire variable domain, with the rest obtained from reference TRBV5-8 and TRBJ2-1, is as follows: EAGVTQSPTHLIKTRGQQATLRCSPISGHTSVYWYQQALGLGLQFLLWYDEGEERNRGNFPPRFSGRQFPNYSSELNVNALELEDSALYLCASSHPGTTYNEQFFGPGTRLTVL.

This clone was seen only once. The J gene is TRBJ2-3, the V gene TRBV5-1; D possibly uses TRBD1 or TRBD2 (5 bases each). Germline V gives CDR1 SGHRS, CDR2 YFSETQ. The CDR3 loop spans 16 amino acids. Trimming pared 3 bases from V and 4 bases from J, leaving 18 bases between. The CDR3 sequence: CASSSHPNGAADTQYF. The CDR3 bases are TGCGCCAGCAGCTCCCATCCCAACGGGGCGGCAGATACGCAGTATTTT.

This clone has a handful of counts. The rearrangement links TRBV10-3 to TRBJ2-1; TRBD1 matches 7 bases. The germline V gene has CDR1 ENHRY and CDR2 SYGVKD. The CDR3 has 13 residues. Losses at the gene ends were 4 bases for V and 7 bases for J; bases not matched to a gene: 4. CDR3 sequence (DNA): TGTGCCATCAGTGCCTTACAGGGGAATGAGCAGTTCTTC. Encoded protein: CAISALQGNEQFF.

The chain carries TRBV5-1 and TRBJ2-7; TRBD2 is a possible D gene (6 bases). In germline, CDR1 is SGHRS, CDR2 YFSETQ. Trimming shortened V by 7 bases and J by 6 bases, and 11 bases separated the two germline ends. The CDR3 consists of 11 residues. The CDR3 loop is CASSLGGEQYF. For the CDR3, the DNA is TGCGCCAGCTCCTTGGGGGGCGAGCAGTACTTC.

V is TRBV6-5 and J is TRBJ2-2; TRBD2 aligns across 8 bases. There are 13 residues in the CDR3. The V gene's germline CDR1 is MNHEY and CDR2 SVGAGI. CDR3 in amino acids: CVARSGVVGELFF. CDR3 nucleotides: TGTGTCGCGCGTAGCGGGGTCGTCGGGGAGCTGTTTTTT.

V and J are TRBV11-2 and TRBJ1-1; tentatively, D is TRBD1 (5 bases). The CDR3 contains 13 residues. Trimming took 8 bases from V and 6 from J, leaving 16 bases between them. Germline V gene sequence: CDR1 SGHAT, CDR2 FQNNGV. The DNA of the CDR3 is TGTGCCAGCCACCACTATGGAGGGGCTGAAGCTTTCTTT. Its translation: CASHHYGGAEAFF.